Listed here are 6 T cell receptor beta chains from one sample, sequenced in a study of monozygotic twins with cystic fibrosis. The method was immunoSEQ multiplex PCR; TCRdb's version includes in-frame clones alone and lacks a portion of them. The sample has around 25,000 clones; around 93% are singletons. Sequences were obtained from blood. The receptors come from a girl aged 2 to 10 with cystic fibrosis.

This sequence joins TRBV28 and TRBJ1-3, with a possible D match to TRBD1 (5 bases). Trimming removed 3 bases from V and 0 bases from J, with 9 bases in between. The CDR3 spans 15 residues. The germline CDR1 and CDR2 sequences are MDHEN and SYDVKM. DNA of the CDR3: TGTGCCAGCAGTTTGGGACCCGACTCTGGAAACACCATATATTTT. This codes for CASSLGPDSGNTIYF. Combining the CDR3 with reference TRBV28 and TRBJ1-3 gives the whole variable domain DVKVTQSSRYLVKRTGEKVFLECVQDMDHENMFWYRQDPGLGLRLIYFSYDVKMKEKGDIPEGYSVSREKKERFSLILESASTNQTSMYLCASSLGPDSGNTIYFGEGSWLTVV.

The chain couples TRBV6-5 to TRBJ1-2, with no clear D. CDR3 length: 13 residues. Germline values: CDR1 MNHEY, CDR2 SVGAGI. The germline V and J ends were trimmed by 2 bases and 1 base, with 5 bases remaining between them. This chain's CDR3 is CASSYLDNYGYTF. The DNA of the CDR3 is TGTGCCAGCAGTTACCTGGATAACTATGGCTACACCTTC.

This clone was seen only once. The chain recombines TRBV28 with TRBJ1-5, with D uncertain. CDR1 and CDR2 from the germline V gene are MDHEN and SYDVKM. The CDR3 spans 15 residues. The ends were cut back, 3 bases at V and 3 bases at J, with 12 bases in the middle. The CDR3 DNA reads as TGTGCCAGCAGTTTGACCGGACTGATCAATCAGCCCCAGCATTTT. Translating gives CASSLTGLINQPQHF.

The J gene is TRBJ2-7, the V gene TRBV20-1; either TRBD1 or TRBD2 may supply D (5 bases each). There are 10 residues in the CDR3. Trimming removed 3 bases from V and 6 bases from J, with 6 bases in between. Germline CDR1 DFQATT, CDR2 SNEGSKA (reference sequence). CDR3 nucleotides: TGCAGTGCTAGCGGGGCCGAGCAGTACTTC. Protein product: CSASGAEQYF.

The chain couples TRBV7-2 to TRBJ1-3; D remains unclear. This CDR3 is 13 amino acids long. V was shortened by 5 bases and J by 4 bases, with 9 bases between the two germline ends. From germline, CDR1 is SGHTA and CDR2 FQGNSA. CDR3 DNA sequence: TGTGCCAGCAGCCCGGACCTGGGAAACACCATATATTTT. As protein: CASSPDLGNTIYF.

This chain connects TRBV5-4 to TRBJ1-1, with D uncertain. The ends were cut back, 4 bases at V and 1 base at J, with 8 bases in the middle. Germline CDR1 SGHNT, CDR2 YYREEE (reference sequence). This CDR3 spans 13 amino acids. CDR3 residues: CASSPGWNTEAFF. CDR3 sequence (DNA): TGTGCCAGCAGCCCAGGATGGAACACTGAAGCTTTCTTT.